This TCR beta chain was captured by sequencing in a study of post-analysis software for immune sequencing data. Study information: Included among the disease courses, which were recorded for the cohort, were relapsing-remitting, secondary progressive and progressive-relapsing multiple sclerosis.

In regard to this clonotype: Its specificity is unknown.

Findings and caveats of the study: Four to six TRBV segments appeared more often in patients than in controls, and TRBV5-6, TRBV5-1 and TRBV20-1 were among these.

TCR beta cDNA libraries had unique molecular identifiers. TCRdb reanalysed the PCR reads using MiXCR and keeps one entry per CDR3 protein. Here the sample spans 650,000 to 900,000 distinct CDR3 sequences, under 60% being singletons. The CDR3 is made up of 11 amino acids. Germline lookup yields CDR1 DFQATT and CDR2 SNEGSKA (reference sequence). V dropped 3 bases and J dropped 6 bases, with 9 bases sitting between them. Sequencing was carried out using blood. V usage is TRBV20-1 and J usage is TRBJ2-7, with D unclear. This clonotype was sampled from a girl under 18 with multiple sclerosis. CDR3 amino acids: CSASEASEQYF. CDR3 bases: TGCAGTGCTAGTGAGGCCTCCGAGCAGTACTTC.